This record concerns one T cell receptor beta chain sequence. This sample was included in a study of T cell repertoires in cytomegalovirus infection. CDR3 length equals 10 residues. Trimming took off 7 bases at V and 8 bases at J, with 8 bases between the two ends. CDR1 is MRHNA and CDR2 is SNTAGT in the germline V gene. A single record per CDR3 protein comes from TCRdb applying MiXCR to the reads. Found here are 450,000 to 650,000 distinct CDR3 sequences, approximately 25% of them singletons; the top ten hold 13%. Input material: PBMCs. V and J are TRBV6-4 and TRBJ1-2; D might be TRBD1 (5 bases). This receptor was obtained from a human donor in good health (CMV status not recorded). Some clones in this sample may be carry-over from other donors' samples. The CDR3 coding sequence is TGTGCCAGCAATGAGGGGGGCTACACCTTC. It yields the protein CASNEGGYTF.